The rows below give T cell receptor beta chains drawn from one sample of a study of CD8 T cells in ankylosing spondylitis. TCRdb called the 5' RACE reads again in MiXCR, with one record for every CDR3 protein. The sample lists around 25,000 distinct CDR3 sequences, 2% to 3% occurring once. Specimen: blood, either unsorted or a sorted T cell fraction (not recorded which). The origin of the receptors is a female donor with ankylosing spondylitis or in good health (not recorded which). Each CDR3 is given without its conserved first and last residue. The D gene is left open where the match is weak. Size is stated for part of the rows, as once, few or many counts, or as a class when the clone is expanded.

j_gene,v_gene,abundance,d_gene,CDR3aa
TRBJ2-7,TRBV9,many,NA,ASSAPEASPVDEQY
TRBJ2-3,TRBV9,many,TRBD2,ASSVGLAGGADTQY
TRBJ2-1,TRBV9,many,TRBD2,ASSVGGPAGYNEQF
TRBJ2-7,TRBV9,many,TRBD1,ASSVGQGRGEQY
TRBJ2-1,TRBV9,many,TRBD2,ASSPRTSGTSEQF
TRBJ2-2,TRBV9,many,NA,ASSVGWGEDTGELF
TRBJ2-2,TRBV9,many,TRBD2,ASRPGTSALRELF
TRBJ2-2,TRBV9,many,NA,ASSVVADHTGELF
TRBJ1-6,TRBV9,many,NA,ASSQAGRGAENSPLH
TRBJ1-6,TRBV9,many,NA,ASSVRGENSPLH
TRBJ2-1,TRBV9,many,TRBD1,ASSVKQGAYTNYNEQF
TRBJ2-7,TRBV9,many,TRBD1,ASSANPGTGYEQY
TRBJ2-1,TRBV9,many,TRBD2,ASSPGLALNNNEQF
TRBJ2-3,TRBV9,many,NA,ASSVRGAFTDTQY
TRBJ2-1,TRBV9,many,TRBD2,ASSDRDYLTSVQF
TRBJ1-5,TRBV9,many,NA,ASSVDDKSNQPQH
TRBJ2-3,TRBV9,many,NA,ASSVFTGSTQY
TRBJ2-3,TRBV9,many,NA,ASSAETDTQY
TRBJ2-5,TRBV9,many,NA,ASSVGVPETQY
TRBJ2-1,TRBV9,many,TRBD1,ASGTGPGSYNEQF
TRBJ2-2,TRBV9,medium-sized,NA,ASSVRGSGSNTGELF
TRBJ2-4,TRBV9,many,TRBD1,ASSPGQLSNIQY
TRBJ1-5,TRBV9,many,NA,ASSSWGLLNQPQH
TRBJ2-5,TRBV9,many,NA,ASSLLAQGGETQY
TRBJ1-5,TRBV9,many,NA,ASSVETGEGPQH
TRBJ2-7,TRBV9,many,NA,ASSAATGSSYEQY
TRBJ1-5,TRBV9,few,NA,ASSVGGTDNQPQH
TRBJ2-3,TRBV9,many,NA,ASSVDHGRITDTQY
TRBJ2-3,TRBV9,many,TRBD2,ASSVLAGELDTQY
TRBJ1-1,TRBV9,many,NA,ASSDRANTEAF
TRBJ2-1,TRBV9,many,TRBD1,ASSVALVGTGMPARQF
TRBJ1-1,TRBV9,many,TRBD1,ASSVGDRGEAF
TRBJ2-5,TRBV9,many,NA,ASNLQGGGETQY
TRBJ2-2,TRBV9,many,TRBD2,ASSVGPSGGATGELF
TRBJ2-3,TRBV9,many,NA,ASSVDLSYTDTQY
TRBJ1-4,TRBV9,many,NA,ASSVAPGQREKLF
TRBJ1-1,TRBV9,many,NA,ASSEGQQNTEAF
TRBJ2-7,TRBV9,many,TRBD2,ASSVSSSGSLYEQY
TRBJ2-3,TRBV9,many,TRBD2,ASSVEGGRDTDTQY
TRBJ1-3,TRBV9,many,NA,ASSASQSSGNTIY
TRBJ2-5,TRBV9,many,TRBD2,ASSVAGGGYQETQY
TRBJ2-3,TRBV9,many,NA,ASSDGHYTDTQY
TRBJ2-7,TRBV9,medium-sized,NA,ASSVTGTQGYHEQY
TRBJ2-3,TRBV9,NA,TRBD2,ASSVGGSSGNTDTQY
TRBJ1-3,TRBV9,medium-sized,NA,ASKGTGNTIY
TRBJ2-1,TRBV9,many,NA,ASSVREYNEQF
TRBJ2-1,TRBV9,many,TRBD2,ASSVGRGSSYNEQF
TRBJ1-2,TRBV7-2,many,NA,ASSFKGQADRTPTRVNYGYT
TRBJ2-1,TRBV9,many,NA,ASSVGGRGRENEQF